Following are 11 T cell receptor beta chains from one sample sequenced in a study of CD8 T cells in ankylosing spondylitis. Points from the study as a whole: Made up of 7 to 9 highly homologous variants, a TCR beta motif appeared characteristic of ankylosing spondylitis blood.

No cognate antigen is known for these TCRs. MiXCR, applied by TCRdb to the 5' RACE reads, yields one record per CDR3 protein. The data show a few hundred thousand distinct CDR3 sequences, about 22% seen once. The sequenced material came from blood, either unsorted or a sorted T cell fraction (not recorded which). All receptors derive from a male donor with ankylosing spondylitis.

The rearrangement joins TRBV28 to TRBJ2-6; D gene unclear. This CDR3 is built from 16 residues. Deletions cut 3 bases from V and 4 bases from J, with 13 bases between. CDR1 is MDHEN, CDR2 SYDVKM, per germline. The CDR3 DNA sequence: TGTGCCAGCAGTTTTTCTGGTTGGCCGGGGGCCAACGTCCTGACTTTC. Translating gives CASSFSGWPGANVLTF.

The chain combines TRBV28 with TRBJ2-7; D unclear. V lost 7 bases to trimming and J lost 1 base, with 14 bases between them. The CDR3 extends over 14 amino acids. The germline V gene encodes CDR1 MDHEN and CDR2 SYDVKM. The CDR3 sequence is CASNVRYKSYEQYF. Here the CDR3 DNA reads TGTGCCAGCAATGTGAGGTACAAATCCTACGAGCAGTACTTC. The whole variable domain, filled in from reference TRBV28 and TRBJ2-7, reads DVKVTQSSRYLVKRTGEKVFLECVQDMDHENMFWYRQDPGLGLRLIYFSYDVKMKEKGDIPEGYSVSREKKERFSLILESASTNQTSMYLCASNVRYKSYEQYFGPGTRLTVT.

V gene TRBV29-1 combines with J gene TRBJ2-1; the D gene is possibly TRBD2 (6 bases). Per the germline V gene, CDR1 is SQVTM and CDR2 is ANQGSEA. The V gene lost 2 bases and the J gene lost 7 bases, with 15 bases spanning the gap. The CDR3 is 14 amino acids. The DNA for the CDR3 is TGCAGCGTTGAAATATCCGGGAGTAGAAATGAGCAGTTCTTC. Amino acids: CSVEISGSRNEQFF.

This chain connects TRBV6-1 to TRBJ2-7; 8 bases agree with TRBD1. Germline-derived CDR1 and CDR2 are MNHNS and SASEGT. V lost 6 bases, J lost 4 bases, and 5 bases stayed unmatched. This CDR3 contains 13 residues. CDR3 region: CASRITGGYEQYF. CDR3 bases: TGTGCCAGCAGGATAACAGGGGGGTACGAGCAGTACTTC.

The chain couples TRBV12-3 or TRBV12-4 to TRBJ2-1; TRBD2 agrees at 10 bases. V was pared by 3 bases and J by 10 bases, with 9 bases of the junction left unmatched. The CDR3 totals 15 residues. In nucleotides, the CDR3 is TGTGCCAGCAGTTTGAATAGCGGGAGGCGCGCGGAGCAGTTCTTC. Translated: CASSLNSGRRAEQFF.

CDR3 amino acids: CASSTQAGNYGYTF. The CDR3 DNA follows: TGTGCCAGCAGTACCCAGGCGGGGAACTATGGCTACACCTTC. The V gene is TRBV28, the J gene TRBJ1-2, with D unresolved. V dropped 5 bases and J dropped 2 bases, with 12 bases sitting between them. Germline CDR1 reads MDHEN; CDR2 reads SYDVKM. The CDR3 runs 14 residues.

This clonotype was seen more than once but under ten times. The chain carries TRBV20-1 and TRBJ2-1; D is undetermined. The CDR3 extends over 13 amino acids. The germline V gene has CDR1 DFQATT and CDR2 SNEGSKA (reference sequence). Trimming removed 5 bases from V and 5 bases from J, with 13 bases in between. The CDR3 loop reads CSAWWFSDNEQFF. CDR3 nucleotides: TGCAGTGCTTGGTGGTTCTCGGACAATGAGCAGTTCTTC.

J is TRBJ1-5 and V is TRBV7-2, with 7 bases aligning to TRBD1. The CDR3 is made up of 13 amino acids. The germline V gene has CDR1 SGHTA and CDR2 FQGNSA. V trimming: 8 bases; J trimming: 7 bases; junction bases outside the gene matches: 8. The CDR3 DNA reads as TGTGCCAGCGCGTACAGGGGCGGCCAGCCCCAGCATTTT. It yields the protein CASAYRGGQPQHF.

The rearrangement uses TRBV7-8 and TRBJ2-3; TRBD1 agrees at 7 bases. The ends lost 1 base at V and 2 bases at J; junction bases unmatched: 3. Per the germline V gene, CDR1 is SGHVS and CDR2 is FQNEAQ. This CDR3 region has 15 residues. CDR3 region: CASSLVDRTTDTQYF. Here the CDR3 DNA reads TGTGCCAGCAGCTTAGTGGACAGGACCACAGATACGCAGTATTTT.

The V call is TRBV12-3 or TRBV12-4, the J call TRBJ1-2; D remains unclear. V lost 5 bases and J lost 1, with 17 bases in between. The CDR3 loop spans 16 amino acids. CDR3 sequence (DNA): TGTGCCAGCAGTACTACGATGGAGACGATTAACTATGGCTACACCTTC. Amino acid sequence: CASSTTMETINYGYTF.

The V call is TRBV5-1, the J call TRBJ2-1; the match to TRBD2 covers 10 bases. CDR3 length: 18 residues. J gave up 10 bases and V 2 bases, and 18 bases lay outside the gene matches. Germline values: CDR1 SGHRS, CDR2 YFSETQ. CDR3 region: CASSFAAPTLAGVGEQFF. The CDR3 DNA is TGCGCCAGCAGCTTTGCGGCGCCAACTCTAGCGGGAGTTGGAGAGCAGTTCTTC. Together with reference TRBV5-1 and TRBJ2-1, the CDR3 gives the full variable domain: KAGVTQTPRYLIKTRGQQVTLSCSPISGHRSVSWYQQTPGQGLQFLFEYFSETQRNKGNFPGRFSGRQFSNSRSEMNVSTLELGDSALYLCASSFAAPTLAGVGEQFFGPGTRLTVL.